This TCR beta chain was recovered during a study of T cell repertoires in cytomegalovirus infection. Study details: Researchers turned to recently identified HLA-C-restricted CMV epitopes as well as well-studied HLA-B-restricted ones. TCR beta signatures that were public indicated CMV infection and matching HLA type. Study-wide findings and caveats: Adding up the frequency of public TCR beta families identified people who carried CMV plus the relevant HLA. CMV-specific TCR beta clonotypes restricted by HLA-C were the ones dominating the ex vivo response.

TCRdb re-called the reads with MiXCR, one entry per CDR3 protein. Of around 140,000 distinct CDR3 sequences in the sample, 30% to 40% are singletons; the top ten hold about 56%. With 3 bases clipped from V and 4 bases from J, the junction kept 6 bases outside the gene matches. The CDR3 has 15 amino acids. Germline V CDR1 and CDR2: MGHRA, YSYEKL. Regarding this clonotype: Its antigen is not identified.

The source was CD8+ T cells from cultured PBMCs, collected from culture after CMV antigen stimulation. The rearrangement links TRBV4-1 to TRBJ2-7; 10 bases are a match to TRBD2. The source is a human donor in good health (CMV status not recorded). Some clones in this sample may be carry-over from other donors' samples. CDR3 sequence (DNA): TGCGCCAGCAGCCATGATAGCGGGGGGACTTACGAGCAGTACTTC. It encodes CASSHDSGGTYEQYF.